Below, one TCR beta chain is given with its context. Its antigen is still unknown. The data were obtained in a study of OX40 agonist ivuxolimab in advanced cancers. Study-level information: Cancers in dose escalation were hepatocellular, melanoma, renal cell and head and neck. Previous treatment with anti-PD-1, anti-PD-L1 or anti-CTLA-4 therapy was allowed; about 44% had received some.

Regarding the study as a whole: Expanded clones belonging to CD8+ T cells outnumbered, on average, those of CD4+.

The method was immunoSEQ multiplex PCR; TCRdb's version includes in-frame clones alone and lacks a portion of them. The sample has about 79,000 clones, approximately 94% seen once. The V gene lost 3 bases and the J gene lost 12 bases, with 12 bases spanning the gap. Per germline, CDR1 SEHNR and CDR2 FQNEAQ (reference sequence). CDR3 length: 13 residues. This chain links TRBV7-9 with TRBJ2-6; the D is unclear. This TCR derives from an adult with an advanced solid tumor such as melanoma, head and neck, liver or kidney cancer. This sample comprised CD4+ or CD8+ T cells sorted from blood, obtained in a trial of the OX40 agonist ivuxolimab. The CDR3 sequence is CASSFPAEIVLTF. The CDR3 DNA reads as TGTGCCAGCAGCTTTCCGGCGGAAATCGTCCTGACTTTC.